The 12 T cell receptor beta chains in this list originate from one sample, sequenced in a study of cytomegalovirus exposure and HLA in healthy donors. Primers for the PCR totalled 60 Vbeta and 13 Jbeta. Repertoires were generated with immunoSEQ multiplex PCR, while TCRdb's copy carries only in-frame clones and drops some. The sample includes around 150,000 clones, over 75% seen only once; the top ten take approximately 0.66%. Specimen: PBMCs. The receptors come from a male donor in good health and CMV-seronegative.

CDR3 sequence: CASSEFRDDTEAFF. DNA for the CDR3: TGTGCCAGCAGTGAATTCAGGGATGACACTGAAGCTTTCTTT. The rearrangement uses TRBV6-1 and TRBJ1-1, with D perhaps TRBD1 (5 bases). This CDR3 is built from 14 residues. The V gene's germline CDR1 is MNHNS and CDR2 SASEGT. V lost 2 bases and J lost 3, with 10 bases in between.

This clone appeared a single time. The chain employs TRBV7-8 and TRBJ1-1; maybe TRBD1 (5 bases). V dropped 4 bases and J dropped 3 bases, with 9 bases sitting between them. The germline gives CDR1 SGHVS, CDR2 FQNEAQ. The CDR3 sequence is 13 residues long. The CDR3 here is CASSYDRDTEAFF. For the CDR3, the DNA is TGTGCCAGCAGCTACGACAGAGACACTGAAGCTTTCTTT.

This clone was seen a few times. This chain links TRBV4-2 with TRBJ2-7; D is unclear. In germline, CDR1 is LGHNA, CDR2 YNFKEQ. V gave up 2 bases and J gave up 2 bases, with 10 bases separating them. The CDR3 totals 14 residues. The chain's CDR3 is CASSQSTDPYEQYF. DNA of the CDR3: TGTGCCAGCAGCCAATCCACTGATCCCTACGAGCAGTACTTC.

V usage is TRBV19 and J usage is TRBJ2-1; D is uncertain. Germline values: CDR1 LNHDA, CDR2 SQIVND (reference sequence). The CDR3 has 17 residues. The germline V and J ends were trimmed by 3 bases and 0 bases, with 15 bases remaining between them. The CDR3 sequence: CASSIPAERSSYNEQFF. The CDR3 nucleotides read TGTGCCAGTAGTATTCCGGCAGAGAGGAGCTCCTACAATGAGCAGTTCTTC.

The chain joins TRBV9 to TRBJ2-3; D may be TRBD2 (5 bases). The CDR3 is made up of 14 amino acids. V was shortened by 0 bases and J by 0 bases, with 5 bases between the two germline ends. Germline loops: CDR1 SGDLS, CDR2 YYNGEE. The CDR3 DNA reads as TGTGCCAGCAGCGTAGGCGGGAGCACAGATACGCAGTATTTT. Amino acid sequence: CASSVGGSTDTQYF.

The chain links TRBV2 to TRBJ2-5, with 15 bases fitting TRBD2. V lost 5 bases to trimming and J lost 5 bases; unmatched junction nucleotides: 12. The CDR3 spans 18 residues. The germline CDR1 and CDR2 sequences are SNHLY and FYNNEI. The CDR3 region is CASSQLTGTSGGLETQYF. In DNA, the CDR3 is TGTGCCAGCAGTCAACTAACGGGGACTAGCGGGGGGTTGGAGACCCAGTACTTC.

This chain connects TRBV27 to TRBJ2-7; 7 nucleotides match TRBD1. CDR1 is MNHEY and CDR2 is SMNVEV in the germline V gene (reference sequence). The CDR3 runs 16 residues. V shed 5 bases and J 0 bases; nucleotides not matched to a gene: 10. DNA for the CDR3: TGTGCCAGCAGTGATCAGGACAGGCCCAGCTCCTACGAGCAGTACTTC. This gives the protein CASSDQDRPSSYEQYF.

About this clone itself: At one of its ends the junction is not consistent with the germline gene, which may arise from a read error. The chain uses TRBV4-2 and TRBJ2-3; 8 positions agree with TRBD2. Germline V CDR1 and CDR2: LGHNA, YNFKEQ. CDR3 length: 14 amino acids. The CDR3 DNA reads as TGTGCCAGCAGAGGAGCGGGAGAAACAGATACGCAATATTTT. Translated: CASRGAGETDTQYF.

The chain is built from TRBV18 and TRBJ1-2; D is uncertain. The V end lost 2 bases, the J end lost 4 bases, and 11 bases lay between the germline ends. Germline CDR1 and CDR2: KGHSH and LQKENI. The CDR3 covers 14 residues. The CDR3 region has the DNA TGTGCCAGCTCACCAATACTCGCGGCCTATGGCTACACCTTC. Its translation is CASSPILAAYGYTF.

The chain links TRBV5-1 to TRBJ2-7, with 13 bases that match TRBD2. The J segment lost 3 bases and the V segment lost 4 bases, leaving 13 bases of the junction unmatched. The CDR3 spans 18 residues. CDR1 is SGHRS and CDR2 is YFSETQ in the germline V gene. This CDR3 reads CASSRTSGSLMLGYEQYF. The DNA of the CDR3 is TGCGCCAGCAGCCGGACTAGCGGGAGCCTCATGTTGGGCTACGAGCAGTACTTC.

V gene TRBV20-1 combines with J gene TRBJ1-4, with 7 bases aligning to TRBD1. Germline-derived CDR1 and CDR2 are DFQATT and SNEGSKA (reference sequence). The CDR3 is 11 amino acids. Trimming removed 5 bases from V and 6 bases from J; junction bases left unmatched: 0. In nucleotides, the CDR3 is TGCAGTGCTGGGACAGATGAAAAACTGTTTTTT. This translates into CSAGTDEKLFF.

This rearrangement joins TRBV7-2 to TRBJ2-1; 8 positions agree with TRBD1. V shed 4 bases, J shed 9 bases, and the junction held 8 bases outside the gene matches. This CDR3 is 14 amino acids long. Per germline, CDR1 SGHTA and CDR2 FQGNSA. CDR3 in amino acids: CASSSVTGEAEQFF. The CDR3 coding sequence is TGTGCCAGCAGCTCTGTGACAGGGGAGGCTGAGCAGTTCTTC.